Below, 23 T cell receptor beta chains from the same sample are listed, as sequenced in a study of control samples from healthy donors and cancer patients. Measured with immunoSEQ multiplex PCR; TCRdb has only the in-frame clones, and not every one. The data hold under 150,000 clones, with over 75% observed a single time. The specimen sequenced was blood. The receptor source for this set is a man aged 40-49 years in good health.

The genes are TRBV6-2 or TRBV6-3 and TRBJ2-7; TRBD2 matches at 10 bases. With 4 bases clipped from V and 2 bases from J, the junction kept 5 bases outside the gene matches. CDR1 MNHEY and CDR2 SVGEGT come from the germline V gene. This CDR3 is 15 amino acids long. The CDR3, as DNA: TGTGCCAGCAGTTCCGGGACTAGCGTTACCTACGAGCAGTACTTC. Translated, it gives CASSSGTSVTYEQYF.

This chain joins TRBV7-2 and TRBJ1-6; 9 bases are a match to TRBD1. V shed 7 bases, J shed 13 bases, and the junction held 8 bases outside the gene matches. Germline V gives CDR1 SGHTA, CDR2 FQGNSA. The CDR3 runs 13 residues. Here the CDR3 DNA reads TGTGCCAGCACCACGGGACAGGGCTTTCCCCTCCACTTT. Translation: CASTTGQGFPLHF.

The rearrangement joins TRBV11-3 to TRBJ1-1; D possibly corresponds to TRBD1 (5 bases). The germline V and J ends were trimmed by 5 bases and 6 bases, with 19 bases remaining between them. CDR1 and CDR2 (germline): SGHNT, YENEEA. The CDR3 is 15 residues long. The CDR3 loop reads CASSPPQGTISEAFF. The CDR3 DNA follows: TGTGCCAGCAGCCCCCCCCAGGGCACGATTTCTGAAGCTTTCTTT.

A note on this clone: This sample also contains other DNA sequences that code for the same CDR3. CDR3 loop: CASSTTRNTEAFF. CDR3 nucleotide sequence: TGCGCCAGCAGCACGACACGGAACACTGAAGCTTTCTTT. The chain links TRBV10-1 to TRBJ1-1, with D hard to call. Germline V gives CDR1 WNHNN, CDR2 SYGVQD (reference sequence). This CDR3 comprises 13 residues. Trimming left V 6 bases short and J 1 base short, with 9 bases between.

CDR3 amino acids: CASSAERSAINTEAFF. In nucleotides, the CDR3 is TGTGCCAGCAGCGCAGAGAGGTCGGCGATCAACACTGAAGCTTTCTTT. The chain has TRBV13 and TRBJ1-1; D remains ambiguous. The CDR3 extends over 16 amino acids. The V end lost 5 bases, the J end lost 2 bases, and 18 bases lay between the germline ends. The V gene's germline CDR1 is PRHDT and CDR2 FYEKMQ (reference sequence).

The rearrangement uses TRBV6-2 or TRBV6-3 and TRBJ2-1, with D possibly being TRBD1 (7 bases). Trimming left V 5 bases short and J 5 bases short, with 16 bases between. Germline CDR1 is MNHEY and CDR2 is SVGEGT. This CDR3 has 15 amino acids. The CDR3 coding sequence is TGTGCCAGCAGTCAGGGGGGCCCCCGCAACAATGAGCAGTTCTTC. This gives the protein CASSQGGPRNNEQFF.

V gene TRBV7-8 combines with J gene TRBJ2-7, with 7 bases identical to TRBD2. Germline CDR1 SGHVS, CDR2 FQNEAQ. Trimming at V came to 6 bases and at J to 2 bases, leaving 7 bases not matched to a gene. This CDR3 region has 14 residues. The CDR3 coding sequence is TGTGCCAGCAGACCACGGGACTACCCCTACGAGCAGTACTTC. This gives the protein CASRPRDYPYEQYF.

The genes are TRBV19 and TRBJ1-2; D unclear. Per the germline V gene, CDR1 is LNHDA and CDR2 is SQIVND (reference sequence). This CDR3 spans 15 amino acids. The ends were cut back, 3 bases at V and 1 base at J, with 12 bases in the middle. CDR3 DNA: TGTGCCAGTAGTATCCCTGACGGATTTAACTATGGCTACACCTTC. It yields the protein CASSIPDGFNYGYTF.

The rearrangement joins TRBV25-1 to TRBJ2-7; TRBD1 might be the D (5 bases). The germline gives CDR1 MGHDK, CDR2 SYGVNS. The CDR3 spans 14 residues. Trimming removed 7 bases at V and 2 bases at J, with 15 bases between. The CDR3 nucleotides are TGTGCCAGCAAGGTAGGACACAGCACCTACGAGCAGTACTTC. Protein sequence: CASKVGHSTYEQYF.

The chain has TRBV7-8 and TRBJ2-3; D call uncertain. The CDR3 sequence is 16 residues long. V was trimmed by 1 base and J by 0 bases, leaving 11 bases between them. Germline CDR1 reads SGHVS; CDR2 reads FQNEAQ. CDR3: CASSLVSSRSTDTQYF. The CDR3 coding sequence is TGTGCCAGCAGCTTAGTGAGTAGTAGGAGCACAGATACGCAGTATTTT.

The chain employs TRBV5-5 and TRBJ2-3, with 11 nucleotides matching TRBD1. Germline V gene lookup returns CDR1 SGHKS and CDR2 YYEKEE (reference sequence). The CDR3 length is 17 residues. With V trimmed by 3 bases and J by 5 bases, 11 bases remained unmatched. The CDR3 DNA reads TGTGCCAGCAGCTCCCTGGGGGACAGGGGGTTAGAAGATACGCAGTATTTT. It codes for CASSSLGDRGLEDTQYF.

This chain uses TRBV19 with TRBJ1-1; D not resolved. Trimming pared 6 bases from V and 1 base from J, leaving 3 bases between. The CDR3 is made up of 11 amino acids. CDR1 and CDR2 from the germline V gene are LNHDA and SQIVND (reference sequence). The CDR3 loop is CASSQNTEAFF. The CDR3 DNA follows: TGTGCCAGTAGCCAGAACACTGAAGCTTTCTTT.

The rearrangement links TRBV25-1 to TRBJ1-6, with D maybe TRBD1 (5 bases). Deletions cut 4 bases from V and 1 base from J, with 14 bases between. This CDR3 spans 17 amino acids. Germline V CDR1 and CDR2: MGHDK, SYGVNS. CDR3 residues: CASSVTGRGSYNSPLHF. The CDR3 bases are TGTGCCAGCAGTGTCACTGGGAGGGGATCCTATAATTCACCCCTCCACTTT.

CDR3 loop: CASSQKSGTSSGYTF. CDR3 in DNA: TGCGCCAGCAGCCAAAAAAGCGGGACGTCTTCGGGCTACACCTTC. This chain connects TRBV4-3 to TRBJ1-2, with D perhaps matching TRBD1 (5 bases). Trimming left V 2 bases short and J 8 bases short, with 18 bases between. This CDR3 contains 15 residues. Per germline, CDR1 LGHNA and CDR2 YSLEER.

The genes are TRBV19 and TRBJ1-1; D is undetermined. The germline CDR1 and CDR2 sequences are LNHDA and SQIVND (reference sequence). The germline V and J ends were trimmed by 5 bases and 4 bases, with 8 bases remaining between them. The CDR3 is made up of 12 amino acids. CDR3 sequence reads: CASSYGITEAFF. CDR3 in DNA: TGTGCCAGTAGTTACGGGATCACTGAAGCTTTCTTT.

The chain links TRBV10-2 to TRBJ2-3; 12 bases line up with TRBD2. The CDR3 spans 17 residues. The germline V gene has CDR1 WSHSY and CDR2 SAAADI. V shed 2 bases and J 4 bases; nucleotides not matched to a gene: 7. CDR3 sequence reads: CASSETRTSGVPDTQYF. CDR3 DNA: TGCGCCAGCAGTGAGACAAGGACTAGCGGGGTGCCAGATACGCAGTATTTT.

This chain uses TRBV1 with TRBJ1-2; the table's TRBD1 call for D was not verified on the DNA. TRBV1 is a pseudogene. The CDR3 spans 15 residues. The DNA for the CDR3 is TGCACCACACTAAGATCCCGGGACAGCCCCTATGGCTACACCTTC. Residues: CTTLRSRDSPYGYTF.

The chain uses TRBV3-1 (or the pseudogene TRBV3-2) and TRBJ1-3, with D possibly matching TRBD1 (5 bases). V was pared by 3 bases and J by 6 bases, with 15 bases between. The CDR3 covers 15 residues. Germline lookup yields CDR1 LGHDT and CDR2 YNNKEL (reference sequence). CDR3 loop: CASSHSGTVKNTIYF. The CDR3 DNA is TGTGCCAGCAGCCATTCCGGGACGGTGAAAAACACCATATATTTT.

This chain links TRBV18 with TRBJ2-1; 7 nucleotides agree with TRBD1. Per the germline V gene, CDR1 is KGHSH and CDR2 is LQKENI. Trimming took 4 bases from V and 10 from J; bases not matched to a gene: 7. This CDR3 is 13 amino acids long. The CDR3 protein is CASSHKTGFEQFF. DNA for the CDR3: TGTGCCAGCTCACACAAGACAGGGTTCGAGCAGTTCTTC.

Details on this clone: This sample also contains other DNA sequences that code for the same CDR3. The chain couples TRBV12-5 to TRBJ1-2; no definite D call. From germline, CDR1 is LGHNT and CDR2 FRNRAP. CDR3 length equals 12 residues. Trimming left V 5 bases short and J 8 bases short, with 12 bases between. The CDR3 sequence: CASGREAGGYTF. CDR3 coding DNA: TGTGCTAGTGGTCGGGAGGCGGGGGGCTACACCTTC.

The chain carries TRBV7-9 and TRBJ2-3; D gene ambiguous. Trimming removed 1 base at V and 4 bases at J, with 6 bases between. This CDR3 spans 13 amino acids. Germline-derived CDR1 and CDR2 are SEHNR and FQNEAQ (reference sequence). The CDR3 sequence is CASSLGTADTQYF. CDR3 bases: TGTGCCAGCAGCTTAGGTACGGCAGATACGCAGTATTTT.

The rearrangement joins TRBV2 to TRBJ2-7, with 9 bases matching TRBD1. Germline V gene sequence: CDR1 SNHLY, CDR2 FYNNEI. CDR3 length equals 14 residues. Germline trimming cut 6 bases from V and 0 bases from J; bases unmatched to any gene: 3. This CDR3 is CASSPTGGSYEQYF. The CDR3 DNA reads TGTGCCAGCAGCCCGACAGGGGGCTCCTACGAGCAGTACTTC.

In its sample, this clone was seen a few times. This chain links TRBV5-1 with TRBJ1-4; 9 bases fit TRBD1. This CDR3 comprises 16 residues. CDR1 and CDR2 from the germline V gene are SGHRS and YFSETQ. V gave up 1 base and J gave up 8 bases; unmatched junction bases: 9. This CDR3 is CASSLITGGGQEKLFF. CDR3 DNA sequence: TGCGCCAGCAGCTTGATAACAGGGGGCGGACAAGAAAAACTGTTTTTT.